This T cell receptor (beta chain) was observed in a study of CD8 T cells in ankylosing spondylitis. Notes on the study in general: Disease-associated clones were reportedly significantly overrepresented in matched ankylosing spondylitis synovial fluid. Certain motif variants had earlier been reported in reactive arthritis synovial fluid and blood. Clones linked with disease were CD8+ and fairly uncommon in the peripheral blood. There was a TCR beta motif, made of fewer than 10 highly homologous variants, that appeared characteristic of ankylosing spondylitis blood.

TCRdb processed the 5' RACE reads anew with MiXCR; each CDR3 protein has one entry. Among approximately 100,000 distinct CDR3 sequences listed, about 8.6% were seen once. There are many counts of this clonotype. Antigen specificity is unknown. V was trimmed by 0 bases and J by 3 bases, leaving 9 bases between them. Germline CDR1 SGHAT, CDR2 FQNNGV. The CDR3 is 16 amino acids. This clonotype was sampled from a male donor with ankylosing spondylitis or in good health (not recorded which). Sequencing was performed on blood, either unsorted or a sorted T cell fraction (not recorded which). The chain employs TRBV11-2 and TRBJ2-6; no clear D. The CDR3 DNA reads TGTGCCAGCAGCTTAGATGTGGTGTTTGGGGCCAACGTCCTGACTTTC. Its translation is CASSLDVVFGANVLTF.